This TCR beta chain was identified during a study of CD8+CD57+ T cells in acquired aplastic anemia. About the study: On average, sorted CD4+ and CD8+ cells gave about 2.9 ug of DNA. Whole-study findings and limits: About 29 CD8+ CDR3 sequences occurred in both the patients and the controls. No significant difference in CD8+ Simpson's diversity was found between patients and controls.

Worth noting for this clonotype: Its antigen is unknown. It may be a read error: a sequence one base away is much more abundant.

The CDR3 consists of 15 residues. In germline, CDR1 is MNHEY, CDR2 SMNVEV (reference sequence). Genomic DNA acted as the template from which TCR beta VDJ combination and CDR3 sequence profiling were carried out. TCRdb re-analysed the reads in MiXCR, keeping a single row per CDR3 protein. The sample carries about 150,000 distinct CDR3 sequences, roughly 45% recorded once. Patients sequenced had flow cytometry evidence of CD8+CD57+ cell expansion. The material sequenced was sorted CD4+, CD8+, or CD8+CD57+ T cells (not recorded which) from PBMCs. The clonotype comes from a human donor with aplastic anemia. The J gene is TRBJ1-3, the V gene TRBV27; D is possibly TRBD1 (5 bases). CDR3 amino acids: CASSSEGLSGDTIYF. The DNA for the CDR3 is TGTGCCAGCAGTTCGGAGGGACTCTCTGGAGACACCATATATTTT.